The following is a T cell receptor (beta chain) sequence with its context. Its antigen is unidentified. Assay: immunoSEQ multiplex PCR; the TCRdb copy retains only in-frame clones and omits some. Of 150,000 to 200,000 clones in the sample, around 92% were seen once. With 0 bases removed from V and 6 bases from J, the gap between germline ends came to 20 bases. CDR3 length equals 17 residues. The germline CDR1 and CDR2 sequences are MNHNS and SASEGT. This record comes from a study of T cell responses to AZD1222 COVID-19 vaccine. Whole-study results and caveats: White British people made up most donors, females outnumbered males, and clonal diversity was possibly underestimated.

This sequence joins TRBV6-1 and TRBJ1-2; D possibly corresponds to TRBD1 (6 bases). This sample comprised peripheral blood, obtained on day 0 of AZD1222 vaccination. The source of this sequence is an adult in good health. CDR3 coding DNA: TGTGCCAGCAGTGAAGCCCTATCTCTCGGGGGGCTTCATGGCTACACCTTC. This translates into CASSEALSLGGLHGYTF.